The text below deals with one T cell receptor (beta chain). The CDR3 regions of TCR beta were amplified from RNA transcripts. The HTBI primer set was used in a first-round RT-PCR of the TCR CDR3. MiXCR was run by TCRdb on the multiplex PCR reads, yielding one entry per CDR3 protein. The sample shows 500,000 to 550,000 distinct CDR3 sequences, 15% to 20% of them seen only once. The germline V gene encodes CDR1 SGHKS and CDR2 YYEKEE (reference sequence). This CDR3 contains 15 residues. Unmatched junction bases numbered 14, after V lost 7 bases and J lost 7 bases. The sample is drawn from a study of T cells in Graves' hyperthyroidism and ophthalmopathy.

The sequencing sample was made of blood. The rearrangement uses TRBV5-5 and TRBJ2-1; 7 bases agree with TRBD2. The TCR comes from a man aged 40-49 years with Graves' ophthalmopathy. Here the CDR3 DNA reads TGTGCCAGCTTCCAGACTAGCCTCGACAGAAATGAGCAGTTCTTC. Protein: CASFQTSLDRNEQFF.